This T cell receptor (beta chain) comes out of a study of shared clonotypes between healthy human individuals. Method: immunoSEQ multiplex PCR; TCRdb's copy keeps in-frame clones and lacks some. The data show about 490,000 clones, about 78% seen once. CDR1 is SGHKS and CDR2 is YYEKEE in the germline V gene (reference sequence). J was trimmed by 7 bases and V by 3 bases; bases with no gene match: 7. The CDR3 contains 14 residues. The TCR originated in a woman in her thirties or forties in good health. Some clones in this sample may be carry-over from other donors' samples. The chain couples TRBV5-5 to TRBJ1-2; TRBD1 aligns across 9 bases. Source material: PBMCs. CDR3: CASSSTGTGLGYTF. CDR3 nucleotides: TGTGCCAGCAGCTCCACCGGGACAGGGCTTGGCTACACCTTC. The full variable domain, with the rest looked up from reference TRBV5-5 and TRBJ1-2, is DAGVTQSPTHLIKTRGQQVTLRCSPISGHKSVSWYQQVLGQGPQFIFQYYEKEERGRGNFPDRFSARQFPNYSSELNVNALLLGDSALYLCASSSTGTGLGYTFGSGTRLTVV.